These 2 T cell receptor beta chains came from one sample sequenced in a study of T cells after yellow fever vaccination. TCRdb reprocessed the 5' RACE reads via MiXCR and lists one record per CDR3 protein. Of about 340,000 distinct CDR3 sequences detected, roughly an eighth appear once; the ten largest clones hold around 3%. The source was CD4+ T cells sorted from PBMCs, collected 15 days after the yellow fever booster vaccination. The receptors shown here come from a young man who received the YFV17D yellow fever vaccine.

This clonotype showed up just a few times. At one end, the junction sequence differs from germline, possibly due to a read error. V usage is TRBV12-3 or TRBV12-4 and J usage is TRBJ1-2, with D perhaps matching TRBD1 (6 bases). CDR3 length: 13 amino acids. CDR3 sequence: CASSPDRQARAIF. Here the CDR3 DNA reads TGTGCCAGCAGTCCCGACCGACAGGCCCGCGCCATATTC.

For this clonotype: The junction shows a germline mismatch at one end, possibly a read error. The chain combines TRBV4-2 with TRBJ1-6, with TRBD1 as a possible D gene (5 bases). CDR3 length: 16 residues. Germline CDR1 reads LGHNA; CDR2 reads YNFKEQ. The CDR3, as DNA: TGTGCCTGCAGCAAAGGAACGGGGCCCCGTGGGTCACCCCTCCACTTT. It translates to CACSKGTGPRGSPLHF.